A single sample is the source of the 11 T cell receptor beta chains below, sequenced in a study of regulatory T cells in long-lasting Graves disease. The TCR beta library used iRepertoire HTBI primers with Arm-PCR amplification of CDR3. TCRdb recomputed calls from the multiplex PCR reads with MiXCR, one row per CDR3 protein. This sample yields roughly 500,000 distinct CDR3 sequences, of which about 20% are seen a single time; about an eighth belongs to the top ten. Time point: persistent/refractory GD, antithyroid drugs over 5 years with positive TRAb. RNA extracted from PBMCs served as the sequencing template. Specimen: peripheral blood mononuclear cells (PBMCs), collected when the disease was refractory, from a patient treated with antithyroid drugs. The receptors originated from a female donor with Graves disease.

To note about this clonotype: A much larger clonotype is one base distant, so this may be a read error. The chain has TRBV12-3 or TRBV12-4 and TRBJ1-2; D gene unclear. The CDR3 is 14 amino acids. The ends were cut back, 3 bases at V and 0 bases at J, with 8 bases in the middle. CDR3 region: CASSLIATNYGYTF. The CDR3 coding sequence is TGTGCCAGCAGTTTGATTGCCACTAACTATGGCTACACCTTC.

This clonotype occurred a few times. The chain combines TRBV3-1 with TRBJ2-5, with 9 bases identical to TRBD2. The V gene end was trimmed by 1 base and the J gene end by 6 bases; junction bases not matched to a gene: 6. The CDR3 spans 15 residues. Looked up from germline, CDR1 is LGHDT and CDR2 is YNNKEL (reference sequence). In nucleotides, the CDR3 is TGTGCCAGCAGCCAAGCCTCAAGCGGGAGGCAGACCCAGTACTTC. Translated: CASSQASSGRQTQYF.

This clonotype was recorded a few times. The chain couples TRBV10-2 to TRBJ2-7; 11 nucleotides align to TRBD1. In germline, CDR1 is WSHSY, CDR2 SAAADI. This CDR3 region has 16 residues. V trimming: 7 bases; J trimming: 7 bases; junction bases outside the gene matches: 15. The CDR3 coding sequence is TGCGCCAGCACCTCTTGGACAGGGGGCGCCCCCCTGGAGCAGTACTTC. Its protein product is CASTSWTGGAPLEQYF.

This clonotype showed up many times. The V and J genes are TRBV11-2 and TRBJ1-1; D is unresolved. Trimming left V 1 base short and J 1 base short, with 10 bases between. The germline gives CDR1 SGHAT, CDR2 FQNNGV. This CDR3 is 15 amino acids long. CDR3 sequence (DNA): TGTGCCAGCAGCTTAGGTCTACAGAAGAACACTGAAGCTTTCTTT. Amino acids: CASSLGLQKNTEAFF.

The genes are TRBV10-3 and TRBJ2-2; D perhaps matches TRBD1 (6 bases). Germline V gives CDR1 ENHRY, CDR2 SYGVKD. This CDR3 has 15 residues. The V and J ends lost 6 bases and 0 bases respectively, with 11 bases between them. In DNA, the CDR3 is TGTGCCATCAGCCCGGGACAAGCGAACACCGGGGAGCTGTTTTTT. Protein product: CAISPGQANTGELFF.

The count of this clonotype is one. This likely reflects a read error, since a far larger clone is one base away. The rearrangement uses TRBV2 and TRBJ2-5; D remains unclear. The germline V and J ends were trimmed by 10 bases and 5 bases, with 8 bases remaining between them. This CDR3 spans 10 amino acids. Germline assignment: CDR1 SNHLY and CDR2 FYNNEI. CDR3 bases: TGTGCCAACAGCCGGGAGACCCAGTACTTC. Translated: CANSRETQYF.

This sequence joins TRBV7-9 and TRBJ1-1; D is unresolved. Trimming pared 0 bases from V and 7 bases from J, leaving 12 bases between. Germline V CDR1 and CDR2: SEHNR, FQNEAQ (reference sequence). CDR3 length: 14 amino acids. CDR3 sequence reads: CASSLAEAGIEAFF. The CDR3 region has the DNA TGTGCCAGCAGCTTAGCAGAGGCTGGGATTGAAGCTTTCTTT.

This clonotype appeared a single time. The chain recombines TRBV4-1 with TRBJ1-4; unclear D gene. CDR3 length equals 15 residues. Trimming left V 6 bases short and J 3 bases short, with 14 bases between. From germline, CDR1 is MGHRA and CDR2 YSYEKL. Written as DNA, the CDR3 is TGCGCCAGCAGATACCACCCCAGTCCTAATGAAAAACTGTTTTTT. It codes for CASRYHPSPNEKLFF.

The chain has TRBV19 and TRBJ2-2, with a weak D call TRBD2 (6 bases). Germline V CDR1 and CDR2: LNHDA, SQIVND (reference sequence). Trimming left V 6 bases short and J 3 bases short, with 23 bases between. The CDR3 has 18 amino acids. The CDR3 DNA sequence: TGTGCCAGTAGCGCCAGCCTCGGGAAAGGGAGGCACACCGGGGAGCTGTTTTTT. Amino acid sequence: CASSASLGKGRHTGELFF.

This clonotype has at least ten counts. J is TRBJ2-7 and V is TRBV10-3; 8 positions match TRBD1. The trim removed 5 bases at V and 3 bases at J, leaving 3 bases unmatched. The germline CDR1 and CDR2 sequences are ENHRY and SYGVKD. The CDR3 runs to 13 residues. This CDR3 reads CAISRDRNYEQYF. The CDR3 DNA reads TGTGCCATCAGTCGGGACAGGAACTACGAGCAGTACTTC.

This clonotype was recorded a few times. The V and J genes are TRBV6-2 or TRBV6-3 and TRBJ1-1; D may be TRBD1 (6 bases). Trimming pared 5 bases from V and 10 bases from J, leaving 17 bases between. In germline, CDR1 is MNHEY, CDR2 SVGEGT. CDR3 length: 13 amino acids. CDR3 region: CASSQIKGGRAFF. The DNA for the CDR3 is TGTGCCAGCAGTCAAATCAAGGGGGGCAGAGCTTTCTTT.